This T cell receptor beta chain appears in the sequencing data of a study of long-term antiretroviral therapy in people with HIV (dated by TCRdb to the early 2020s). General notes on the study: The earliest samples were collected roughly a decade before the 2015 WHO recommendation for immediate ART, at a time when ART was usually postponed until CD4 counts fell. A retrospective serial study tested whether ART initiation and durable HIV suppression were associated with changes in peripheral blood TRB repertoire composition and diversity. The cohort contributed 150 to 200 cryopreserved PBMC samples from 25 to 35 adults with confirmed HIV infection, collected serially over a mean of approximately six years (range 1-12). About 40% of the roughly 30 participants with HIV were female. No cross-contamination during QIAcube processing was shown when test extractions of a monoclonal T-cell line were performed alongside approximately 32 polyclonal samples.

The immunoSEQ hsTCRB v3.0 assay was used at survey level resolution to sequence the TRB variable region. The target sequencing depth for TRB was 40,000-50,000 T-cell genomes per sample. TRB libraries were pooled and sequenced on an Illumina MiSeq using a v3 150-cycle kit. Under the source paper's analysis protocol: Repertoire analysis was run in R within a reproducible Nextflow workflow that covered QC, data transformation and analysis. Custom analyses were implemented in LymphoSeq2, an R package for AIRR-Seq data exploration. A handful of samples yielding fewer than 5000 total TRB sequences were excluded, leaving around 190 analyzed HIV repertoires. Of the roughly 180 retained HIV repertoires, over 55 were collected before and 120 to 140 after ART initiation. Each repertoire was downsampled to 5000 TRB nucleotide sequences, and summary statistics were averaged across 100 downsampling iterations. The analysis kept only TRB sequences whose CDR3 regions were at least seven amino acids long. Two measures captured diversity: a Shannon entropy-derived clonality score and the Gini coefficient. In repertoire networks, the top 5000 CDR3 amino acid sequences were linked whenever an edit distance of one separated two sequences. For TRB CDR3 amino acid sequences, GLIPH2 was used to predict antigen specificity groups and MHC restriction. Known CMV, EBV, HIV or tissue antigen associations were flagged by matching CDR3 amino acid sequences against VDJdb and McPAS-TCR. Pre-ART, post-ART and control groups were compared with Wilcoxon signed-rank tests and Holm-Bonferroni correction. In its TCRdb copy, this immuneACCESS table keeps in-frame sequences only and misses some clones. Where compared with another copy, unresolved V genes explain less than half of these, and the others have no known cause. The V and J calls and clone size were taken over from that table, and D and trimming were inferred from the DNA. The sample yields tens of thousands of clones; 80% to 85% were counted once. The top ten constitute about 10% of the sample.

Points the paper makes about the study in general: The samples were dated from about 2004 to 2018, and the ART regimens that were used may be less effective than current ART regimens. The repertoire was dominated across all time points by expanded TRB clones identified before ART initiation, although this dominance was seen to fluctuate and to decrease in many PLHIV after ART. Compared with controls, HIV repertoires had narrower CDR3 length ranges, and the network structure pointed to an antigen-experienced repertoire that shifted only slightly toward naive after ART. ART initiation was associated with a significant increase in TRB diversity, but diversity stayed significantly below transplant donor controls even after long-term ART. Because cell numbers in pre-ART samples were limited, unsorted PBMC were profiled instead of sorted CD4+ and CD8+ T cells. No data were available on ART adherence, viral resistance or therapy changes, limiting inferences about post-ART repertoire changes. Limited PBMC availability meant only the TCR beta chain was sequenced, without alpha chain pairing.

A note on this clone: Its specific antigen is unknown. Per-base quality was not reported, and no clone a single base away is much larger than it.

Spanning cysteine to phenylalanine, the CDR3 consists of 14 amino acids. Only the CDR3 region is kept as DNA, spanning 42 bases read in frame from base 1. V is trimmed back by 11 bases and J by 7 bases, and the junction contains 9 bases that no gene match accounts for. The germline V gene encodes CDR1 MNHEY and CDR2 SMNVEV (reference sequence). To be included, a participant needed at least one PBMC sample from before ART initiation plus at least two post-ART samples. Treatment was received in the United States of America by all participants with HIV. Before DNA extraction, cryopreserved samples containing about 1-11 million PBMC were thawed and washed. At the time of the earliest PBMC sample, participants with HIV were aged between about 23 and 54 years. Per participant, PBMC samples came from 1-4 timepoints prior to ART initiation and 2-8 timepoints following ART initiation, for a median of 7 samples. For every participant, serial HIV viral load, CD4+ T-cell count, ART history and demographic data were obtained. Genomic DNA was extracted from unsorted PBMC with a Qiagen kit on a QIAcube, processed in batches of 12 samples.

Sequencing was performed on unsorted PBMCs, taken 0.8 years before starting antiretroviral therapy. The clonotype comes from a young man with HIV. This chain joins TRBV27 to TRBJ2-7, with 15 bases in between that match TRBD2. At the DNA level, the sequence is TGTGCCGCCTCGTCCGGGACTAGCGGGAGGGAGCAGTACTTC. Translated, it gives CAASSGTSGREQYF.